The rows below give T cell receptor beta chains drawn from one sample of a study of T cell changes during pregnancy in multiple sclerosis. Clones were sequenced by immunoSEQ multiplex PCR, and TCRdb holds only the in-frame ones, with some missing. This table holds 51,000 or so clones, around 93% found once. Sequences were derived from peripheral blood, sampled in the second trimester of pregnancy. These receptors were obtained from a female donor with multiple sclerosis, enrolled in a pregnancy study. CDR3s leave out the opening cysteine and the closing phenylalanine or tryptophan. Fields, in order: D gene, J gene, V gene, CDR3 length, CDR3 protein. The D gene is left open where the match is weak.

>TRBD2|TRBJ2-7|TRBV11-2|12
ASSLVVAGGEQY
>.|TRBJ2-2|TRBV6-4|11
ASSETSFGELF
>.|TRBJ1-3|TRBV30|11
AWSSSRGNTIY
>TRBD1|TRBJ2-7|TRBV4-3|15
ASSQVVDRASSYEQY
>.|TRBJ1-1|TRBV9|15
ASSVATSAAGDTEAF
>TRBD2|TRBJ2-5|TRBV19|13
ASSTRKAGKETQY
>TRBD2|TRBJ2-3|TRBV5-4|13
ASSLKGLVGDTQY
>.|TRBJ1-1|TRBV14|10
ASSQVSTEAF
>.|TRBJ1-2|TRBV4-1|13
ASSQAVGPNGGYT
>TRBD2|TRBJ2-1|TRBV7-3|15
ASSSTGLAGKYNEQF
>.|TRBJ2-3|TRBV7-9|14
ASSFFRRAETDTQY
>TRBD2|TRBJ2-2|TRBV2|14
ASSLGTSDFTGELF
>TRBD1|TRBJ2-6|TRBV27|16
ASSPETGSGSGANVLT
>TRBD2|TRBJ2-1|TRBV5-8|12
ASSFGGSYNEQF
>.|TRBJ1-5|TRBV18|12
ASSTMRGNQPQH
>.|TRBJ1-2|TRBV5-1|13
ASSPNEGGNYGYT
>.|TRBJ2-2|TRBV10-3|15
AISESVSELNAGELF
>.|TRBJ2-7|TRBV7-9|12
ASSPRGALYEQY
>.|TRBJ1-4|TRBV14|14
ASSQELGGLGEKLF
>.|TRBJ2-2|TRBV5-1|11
ASRQVNTGELF
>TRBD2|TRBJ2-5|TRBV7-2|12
ASSLTSSGETQY
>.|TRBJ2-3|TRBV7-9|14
ASSWGQTGSTDTQY
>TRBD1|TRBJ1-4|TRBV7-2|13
ASSLRQGAGEKLF
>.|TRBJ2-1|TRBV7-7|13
ASSFGQSSYNEQF
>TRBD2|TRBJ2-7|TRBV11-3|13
ASSPGLADTYEQY
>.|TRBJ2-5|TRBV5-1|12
ASSLVGGKETQY
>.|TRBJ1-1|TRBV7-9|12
ASSPPGQNTEAF
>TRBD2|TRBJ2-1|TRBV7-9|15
ASSLELAWELGNEQF
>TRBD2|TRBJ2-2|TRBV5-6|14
ASSLEWREDTGELF
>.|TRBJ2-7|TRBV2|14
ASSDSAGASSYEQY
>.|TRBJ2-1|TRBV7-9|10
ASSLSVNEQF
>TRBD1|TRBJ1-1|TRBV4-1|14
ASSPDVGQGGTEAF
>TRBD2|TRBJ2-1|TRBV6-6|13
ASSYGTSPYNEQF
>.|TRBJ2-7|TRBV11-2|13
ASRKTGLIPYEQY